What follows are 19 T cell receptor beta chains derived from one specimen sequenced in a study of blood T cell repertoires in COVID-19 (dated by TCRdb to 2018 to 2020). Library generation was performed with the immunoSEQ multiplex PCR assay. TCRdb retrieved this table from immuneACCESS and kept in-frame rearrangements only. Not all clones are present; in checked studies, unresolved V genes account for under half, and no reason is known for the remainder. The sample table lists some 40,000 clones, approximately 86% of them with a count of one. The ten most abundant clones make up 5.2% of the sample. The sequencing input was peripheral blood. The receptors come from a man aged 35 to 55 with active COVID-19.

Here the CDR3 DNA reads TGTGCCAGCAGCCAAAAGACGCCAGGGCGGGAATTTCCCTACGAGCAGTACTTC. Its translation is CASSQKTPGREFPYEQYF. The genes are TRBV4-2 and TRBJ2-7; tentatively, D is TRBD2 (6 bases). V was trimmed by 2 bases and J by 2 bases, leaving 22 bases between them. This CDR3 is 18 amino acids long. Germline lookup yields CDR1 LGHNA and CDR2 YNFKEQ.

This clone is medium-sized. V usage is TRBV7-6 and J usage is TRBJ1-5, with no clear D. The length of the CDR3 is 15 residues. Germline V gives CDR1 SGHVS, CDR2 FNYEAQ. V lost 1 base, J lost 3 bases, and 10 bases lay in between. The DNA for the CDR3 is TGTGCCAGCAGCTTAGGGAGGGCAACCAATCAGCCCCAGCATTTT. It codes for CASSLGRATNQPQHF.

Relative to its sample, this clone is medium-sized (0.01 to 0.1%). The V call is TRBV11-1, the J call TRBJ2-2, with D uncertain. The V end lost 1 base, the J end lost 2 bases, and 8 bases lay between the germline ends. The germline V gene has CDR1 SGHAT and CDR2 FQDESV (reference sequence). There are 15 residues in the CDR3. Here the CDR3 reads CASSLVGLNTGELFF. For the CDR3, the DNA is TGTGCCAGCAGCTTAGTTGGGCTAAACACCGGGGAGCTGTTTTTT.

This clone appeared a few times. This sequence joins TRBV27 and TRBJ2-1; 7 nucleotides match TRBD1. J was trimmed by 6 bases and V by 2 bases; bases with no gene match: 16. CDR1 is MNHEY, CDR2 SMNVEV, per germline (reference sequence). The CDR3 contains 18 residues. The CDR3: CASSLTGVMSYLINEQFF. Here the CDR3 DNA reads TGTGCCAGCAGTTTAACAGGGGTGATGTCGTATCTGATCAATGAGCAGTTCTTC.

The CDR3 reads CASSKEYSPLHF. DNA of the CDR3: TGTGCCAGCAGCAAGGAGTATTCACCCCTCCACTTT. The chain carries TRBV27 and TRBJ1-6, with no clear D. V lost 6 bases and J 8 bases, leaving 8 bases between the germline ends. CDR3 length equals 12 residues. The V gene's germline CDR1 is MNHEY and CDR2 SMNVEV (reference sequence).

The V gene is TRBV5-1, the J gene TRBJ1-2, with TRBD1 as a possible D gene (6 bases). V was shortened by 0 bases and J by 1 base, with 13 bases between the two germline ends. This CDR3 comprises 16 residues. Germline CDR1 reads SGHRS; CDR2 reads YFSETQ. CDR3 region: CASSLGGDTHNYGYTF. CDR3 nucleotides: TGCGCCAGCAGCTTGGGTGGGGACACCCATAACTATGGCTACACCTTC.

The rearrangement links TRBV4-2 to TRBJ1-5, with 9 bases lining up with TRBD1. With 1 base clipped from V and 0 bases from J, the junction kept 4 bases outside the gene matches. The germline gives CDR1 LGHNA, CDR2 YNFKEQ. This CDR3 has 17 amino acids. CDR3: CASSQGRDRDSNQPQHF. DNA of the CDR3: TGTGCCAGCAGCCAAGGTAGGGACAGGGATAGCAATCAGCCCCAGCATTTT.

This chain joins TRBV5-1 and TRBJ1-1; no clear D. This CDR3 is 15 amino acids long. Trimming removed 4 bases from V and 1 base from J, with 14 bases in between. Germline CDR1 reads SGHRS; CDR2 reads YFSETQ. The DNA for the CDR3 is TGCGCCAGCAGCACCGACGGGGTCGGGAACACTGAAGCTTTCTTT. It specifies CASSTDGVGNTEAFF.

The CDR3 region is CASTDEGGGYTF. CDR3 bases: TGTGCCAGCACCGACGAAGGGGGCGGCTACACCTTC. The gene calls are TRBV12-3 or TRBV12-4 and TRBJ1-2; TRBD1 matches at 7 bases. The CDR3 is 12 amino acids. V lost 7 bases, J lost 8 bases, and 7 bases stayed unmatched.

The gene calls are TRBV11-2 and TRBJ2-5; maybe TRBD2 (5 bases). Germline V gives CDR1 SGHAT, CDR2 FQNNGV. Trimming stripped 9 bases from V and 0 bases from J, with 17 bases between. There are 15 residues in the CDR3. CDR3 DNA sequence: TGTGCCAGTTCAGATGGCGGGCGGTACCAAGAGACCCAGTACTTC. As protein: CASSDGGRYQETQYF.

The chain links TRBV6-5 to TRBJ1-6; D is unclear. The V end lost 8 bases, the J end lost 10 bases, and 21 bases lay between the germline ends. Germline CDR1 MNHEY, CDR2 SVGAGI. This CDR3 region has 15 residues. In DNA form, the CDR3 reads TGTGCCAGCGCGACCTACAATTTCCCGGAGTCACCCCTCCACTTT. Its protein product is CASATYNFPESPLHF.

The chain links TRBV28 to TRBJ1-5; TRBD1 aligns across 7 bases. V lost 3 bases, J lost 5 bases, and 4 bases stayed unmatched. Germline V gene sequence: CDR1 MDHEN, CDR2 SYDVKM. The CDR3 is 14 amino acids. CDR3 protein: CASSLGQHYQPQHF. The CDR3 bases are TGTGCCAGCAGTTTGGGACAGCATTATCAGCCCCAGCATTTT.

The chain has TRBV7-6 and TRBJ2-2, with TRBD1 matching 7 bases. This CDR3 spans 15 amino acids. Unmatched junction bases numbered 0, after V lost 0 bases and J lost 2 bases. The germline V gene encodes CDR1 SGHVS and CDR2 FNYEAQ. Here the CDR3 reads CASSLAGGNTGELFF. In DNA form, the CDR3 reads TGTGCCAGCAGCTTAGCAGGGGGCAACACCGGGGAGCTGTTTTTT.

CDR3 amino acids: CATSGGTGGTDTQYF. In DNA form, the CDR3 reads TGTGCCACCAGTGGGGGGACAGGGGGAACAGATACGCAGTATTTT. This rearrangement joins TRBV24-1 to TRBJ2-3, with 11 bases lining up with TRBD1. CDR1 KGHDR and CDR2 SFDVKD come from the germline V gene. Trimming at V came to 5 bases and at J to 3 bases, leaving 3 bases not matched to a gene. The CDR3 loop spans 15 amino acids.

The chain links TRBV3-1 (or the pseudogene TRBV3-2) to TRBJ2-1, with 8 bases aligning to TRBD2. The V gene's germline CDR1 is LGHDT and CDR2 YNNKEL (reference sequence). The V gene end was trimmed by 0 bases and the J gene end by 8 bases; junction bases not matched to a gene: 6. CDR3 length: 15 residues. In DNA form, the CDR3 reads TGTGCCAGCAGCCAAGAAGGGGGACTAGGACATGAGCAGTTCTTC. Protein sequence: CASSQEGGLGHEQFF.

The chain couples TRBV27 to TRBJ1-5; the D is unclear. This CDR3 is 13 amino acids long. Trimming stripped 8 bases from V and 7 bases from J, with 15 bases between. CDR1 is MNHEY, CDR2 SMNVEV, per germline (reference sequence). In DNA, the CDR3 is TGTGCCAGCTCTACGGGGTTCGGCCAGCCCCAGCATTTT. Translation gives CASSTGFGQPQHF.

J is TRBJ1-1 and V is TRBV19; TRBD1 agrees at 7 bases. There are 14 residues in the CDR3. V was pared by 3 bases and J by 3 bases, with 4 bases of the junction left unmatched. Germline CDR1 is LNHDA and CDR2 is SQIVND (reference sequence). CDR3 nucleotides: TGTGCCAGTAGTATTAGGGGGCCGGACACTGAAGCTTTCTTT. It is translated as CASSIRGPDTEAFF.

V and J are TRBV5-4 and TRBJ2-1, with 7 bases lining up with TRBD1. Germline trimming cut 1 base from V and 0 bases from J; bases unmatched to any gene: 4. Germline loops: CDR1 SGHNT, CDR2 YYREEE (reference sequence). The length of the CDR3 is 16 residues. CDR3 DNA sequence: TGTGCCAGCAGCTTGTCACAGGGGAGCTCCTACAATGAGCAGTTCTTC. This encodes CASSLSQGSSYNEQFF.

The J gene is TRBJ2-7, the V gene TRBV10-3, with 8 bases that match TRBD2. Germline CDR1 ENHRY, CDR2 SYGVKD. The CDR3 length is 14 residues. Trimming took 4 bases from V and 6 from J; bases not matched to a gene: 8. The DNA for the CDR3 is TGTGCCATCAGTGCCCGTCCAGCGGGAGTCGAGCAGTACTTC. It codes for CAISARPAGVEQYF.